This T cell receptor (beta chain) comes out of a study of T cell responses to AZD1222 COVID-19 vaccine. Germline CDR1 SGHRS, CDR2 YFSETQ. There are 15 residues in the CDR3. With 4 bases removed from V and 0 bases from J, the gap between germline ends came to 10 bases. Assay: immunoSEQ multiplex PCR; the TCRdb copy retains only in-frame clones and omits some. The table includes 150,000 to 200,000 clones, under 95% detected once. This chain connects TRBV5-1 to TRBJ2-2; D perhaps matches TRBD2 (5 bases). The receptor comes from an adult who received the AZD1222 COVID-19 vaccine. The specimen comprised peripheral blood, sampled 28 days after the second AZD1222 dose. The CDR3 loop is CASSRGPPNTGELFF. The CDR3 DNA reads TGCGCCAGCAGCAGAGGGCCACCGAACACCGGGGAGCTGTTTTTT.